This TCR beta chain was captured by sequencing in a study of T cells in women clearing cervical HPV infection. Overall study: Cases were women with histologically confirmed HPV16-related CIN3 or worse, including a couple of invasive cancers. Study findings and constraints: Timing of associations relative to infection is unclear; T-cell subsets were not isolated. TRBV6-7 abundance was lower in cases than controls (roughly 0.11% versus 0.16%).

Generated by immunoSEQ multiplex PCR, the TCRdb table keeps only in-frame clones and is missing some. The sample has roughly 37,000 clones. About this clone: The antigen remains unidentified. The CDR3 end falls 3 residues outside the read, so it is completed with the germline J gene.

MY09/MY11 PCR detected cervical HPV DNA; dot-blot assigned genotypes. This CDR3 region has 15 residues. Germline loops: CDR1 KGHSH, CDR2 LQKENI. Between the trimmed V and J ends, which lost 8 bases and 1 base, there was a span of 16 bases. The rearrangement links TRBV18 to TRBJ2-3, with a possible D match to TRBD1 (5 bases). Sample: blood buffy coat. The TCR originated in a woman between 18 and 70 years old with a cervical HPV16 infection that either progressed to CIN3+ or cleared (not recorded which). This chain's CDR3 is CASPTQVRGTDTQYF. The covered CDR3 bases are TGTGCCAGCCCAACACAGGTAAGGGGCACAGATACG.